A selection of T cell receptor beta chains follows, all from one sample in a study of CDR3 diversity in severe acne. TCRdb passed the PCR reads through MiXCR, listing each CDR3 protein once. The profile covers approximately 90,000 distinct CDR3 sequences, with around 50% appearing a single time and 10% taken by the ten largest. Sequencing input: blood. The receptors originated from a male donor in good health, serving as a control. Each CDR3 is given with its conserved first and last residue. The D gene is left open where the match is weak. Expanded clones get a size class; other rows say once, few or many, or leave the size out.

V	length	J	size	D	CDR3	DNA
TRBV4-1	18	TRBJ1-1	.	TRBD1	CASSPRGGQGEWNTEAFF	TGCGCCAGCAGCCCCCGGGGGGGACAGGGGGAGTGGAACACTGAAGCTTTCTTT
TRBV4-1	16	TRBJ2-2	few	TRBD2	CASSREGLVPTGELFF	TGCGCCAGCAGCCGCGAAGGACTAGTCCCTACCGGGGAGCTGTTTTTT
TRBV29-1	13	TRBJ1-1	.	.	CSVEAGTGAEAFF	TGCAGCGTTGAAGCGGGGACGGGGGCTGAAGCTTTCTTT
TRBV5-5	12	TRBJ1-1	.	.	CASSLTRGVAFF	TGTGCCAGCAGCCTAACCCGCGGGGTGGCTTTCTTT
TRBV5-1	15	TRBJ2-3	.	.	CASSYGTASTDTQYF	TGCGCCAGCAGCTACGGGACGGCTAGCACAGATACGCAGTATTTT
TRBV6-9	19	TRBJ2-1	.	.	CASSYPAAGGSTHRNEQFF	TGTGCCAGCAGTTACCCGGCCGCCGGGGGCTCTACCCACCGCAATGAGCAGTTCTTC
TRBV5-1	14	TRBJ2-1	many	TRBD2	CASTSESSYNEQFF	TGCGCCAGTACTAGCGAAAGCTCCTACAATGAGCAGTTCTTC
TRBV5-1	14	TRBJ2-3	medium-sized	.	CASSETAASDTQYF	TGCGCCAGCAGCGAGACGGCGGCGTCAGATACGCAGTATTTT
TRBV2	14	TRBJ2-7	.	.	CASSDHGGSYEQYF	TGTGCCAGCAGTGATCACGGGGGTTCATACGAGCAGTACTTC
TRBV6-4	16	TRBJ2-3	.	TRBD2	CASSVSGEGGTDTQYF	TGTGCCAGCAGTGTTAGCGGGGAAGGGGGCACAGATACGCAGTATTTT
TRBV2	20	TRBJ1-5	many	.	CASRAFTPGTGSGGNQPQHF	TGTGCCAGCAGGGCGTTCACTCCAGGTACAGGGAGCGGAGGCAATCAGCCCCAGCATTTT
TRBV20-1	17	TRBJ2-5	.	TRBD2	CSAHGRLAGGPWETQYF	TGCAGTGCCCATGGTCGACTAGCGGGAGGGCCTTGGGAGACCCAGTACTTC
TRBV19	14	TRBJ2-5	.	TRBD1	CASSIRTGPETQYF	TGTGCCAGTAGTATTCGGACAGGCCCAGAGACCCAGTACTTC
TRBV11-3	12	TRBJ1-2	many	TRBD1	CASIRGNYGYTF	TGTGCCAGCATCAGGGGGAACTATGGCTACACCTTC
TRBV25-1	13	TRBJ2-3	.	.	CASSVSTADTQYF	TGTGCCAGCAGTGTTTCAACCGCCGATACGCAGTATTTT
TRBV28	15	TRBJ2-5	many	.	CASSLRQVTQETQYF	TGTGCCAGCAGTTTAAGACAGGTCACACAAGAGACCCAGTACTTC
TRBV11-2	13	TRBJ2-7	once	.	CASSSSIGYEQYF	TGTGCCAGCAGCTCCTCCATCGGCTACGAGCAGTACTTC
TRBV7-6	13	TRBJ1-3	many	.	CASSPNAGNTIYF	TGTGCCAGCAGCCCGAACGCGGGAAACACCATATATTTT
TRBV18	14	TRBJ2-5	many	.	CAGLGGRDQETQYF	TGTGCGGGGCTCGGGGGCCGTGACCAAGAGACCCAGTACTTC
TRBV11-2	16	TRBJ2-5	many	.	CASSSPKGGIQETQYF	TGTGCCAGCAGCTCCCCTAAAGGGGGGATACAAGAGACCCAGTACTTC
TRBV29-1	12	TRBJ1-1	many	.	CSVALAGSEAFF	TGCAGCGTGGCCCTGGCAGGGTCTGAAGCTTTCTTT
TRBV11-2	13	TRBJ1-1	.	TRBD1	CAIKQGVNTEAFF	TGTGCCATTAAACAGGGGGTGAACACTGAAGCTTTCTTT
TRBV19	13	TRBJ1-1	medium-sized	.	CASSMNRATEAFF	TGTGCCAGTAGTATGAACAGGGCCACTGAAGCTTTCTTT
TRBV5-6	12	TRBJ2-7	.	TRBD1	CASSHTGVEQYF	TGTGCCAGCAGCCATACAGGGGTCGAGCAGTACTTC
TRBV5-1	15	TRBJ1-2	.	TRBD1	CASSPGTATNYGYTF	TGCGCCAGCAGCCCCGGGACAGCGACCAACTATGGCTACACCTTC
TRBV20-1	11	TRBJ1-6	.	.	CSAGNNSPLHF	TGCAGCGCTGGTAATAATTCACCCCTCCACTTT
TRBV2	16	TRBJ2-2	once	TRBD1	CASSQEQGMNTGEPFF	TGTGCCAGCTCCCAGGAACAGGGGATGAACACCGGGGAGCCGTTTTTT
TRBV20-1	16	TRBJ1-6	.	.	CSALPTGTYASSPLHF	TGCAGTGCTCTCCCCACCGGGACCTACGCTAGTTCACCCCTCCACTTT
TRBV7-2	13	TRBJ1-2	.	.	CASSSLEPRGYTF	TGTGCCAGCAGCTCCCTCGAACCCAGGGGCTACACCTTC
TRBV7-3	12	TRBJ2-7	.	.	CALGGGGLEQYF	TGTGCCCTCGGGGGTGGGGGTCTCGAGCAGTACTTC
TRBV5-1	16	TRBJ2-4	many	.	CASSPTPLTAKNIQYF	TGCGCCAGCAGCCCAACCCCACTCACGGCCAAAAACATTCAGTACTTC
TRBV6-6	16	TRBJ2-3	many	TRBD1	CASSDTGTANTDTQYF	TGTGCCAGCAGCGACACCGGGACAGCGAACACAGATACGCAGTATTTT
TRBV7-2	15	TRBJ2-7	.	TRBD2	CASSSRTSPSIEQYF	TGTGCCAGCAGCTCTCGGACTAGCCCATCCATTGAGCAGTACTTC
TRBV7-2	17	TRBJ2-7	.	TRBD2	CASSLAGLAGGPYEQYF	TGTGCCAGCAGCTTAGCCGGGCTAGCGGGGGGCCCCTACGAGCAGTACTTC
TRBV11-2	13	TRBJ1-2	many	.	CASSSNGGQGYTF	TGTGCCAGCAGCTCAAACGGGGGGCAGGGCTACACCTTC
TRBV19	13	TRBJ1-1	.	.	CASREARHTEAFF	TGTGCCAGTAGGGAAGCAAGGCACACTGAAGCTTTCTTT
TRBV24-1	17	TRBJ2-7	.	TRBD2	CATSAVTSGGVSYEQYF	TGTGCCACCAGTGCCGTGACTAGCGGGGGGGTTTCCTACGAGCAGTACTTC
TRBV2	14	TRBJ2-5	few	.	CASRAGRQGETQYF	TGTGCCAGCAGGGCGGGACGCCAAGGAGAGACCCAGTACTTC
TRBV24-1	23	TRBJ1-6	many	.	CATSDGGRERGNLMAHSNSPLHF	TGTGCCACCAGTGATGGTGGCAGGGAAAGAGGTAATCTTATGGCCCACTCTAATTCACCCCTCCACTTT
TRBV24-1	17	TRBJ2-3	many	TRBD2	CATSDSQTSGRTDTQYF	TGTGCCACCAGTGATTCACAGACTAGCGGGAGAACAGATACGCAGTATTTT
TRBV6-4	16	TRBJ2-5	.	TRBD2	CASSGGTSGREETQYF	TGTGCCAGCAGTGGGGGGACTAGCGGGAGGGAAGAGACCCAGTACTTC
TRBV12-5	14	TRBJ1-2	many	TRBD1	CASGPRGQGYGYTF	TGTGCTAGTGGACCGCGCGGACAGGGCTATGGCTACACCTTC
TRBV10-3	15	TRBJ2-5	few	.	CAISDQASYQETQYF	TGTGCCATCAGTGATCAGGCCTCGTACCAAGAGACCCAGTACTTC
TRBV20-1	8	TRBJ2-7	many	.	CKVREQYF	TGCAAGGTTCGCGAGCAGTACTTC
TRBV7-9	16	TRBJ2-3	.	TRBD2	CASSLSGGAGGDTQYF	TGTGCCAGCAGCTTAAGCGGGGGGGCCGGTGGGGATACGCAGTATTTT
TRBV7-8	16	TRBJ2-2	few	.	CASSQVGGVTTGELFF	TGTGCCAGCAGCCAAGTCGGGGGAGTAACCACCGGGGAGCTGTTTTTT
TRBV7-7	16	TRBJ2-5	.	.	CASSPVGLAARETQYF	TGTGCTAGCAGCCCCGTTGGCTTAGCGGCTCGGGAGACCCAGTACTTC
TRBV6-6	13	TRBJ2-7	.	TRBD1	CASRRTGDHEQYF	TGTGCCAGCAGAAGGACAGGGGACCACGAGCAGTACTTC
TRBV10-3	15	TRBJ2-3	.	TRBD2	CAIRIGGSTTDTQYF	TGTGCCATCAGGATCGGCGGGAGCACCACAGATACGCAGTATTTT
TRBV7-2	12	TRBJ2-5	many	.	CASSLATGAEYF	TGTGCCAGCAGCTTAGCAACGGGGGCCGAGTACTTC
TRBV20-1	14	TRBJ1-4	.	.	CSARPPGRGEKLFF	TGCAGTGCTAGACCCCCCGGGCGCGGTGAAAAACTGTTTTTT
TRBV12-3/TRBV12-4	16	TRBJ2-7	once	TRBD1	CASSSINPDRSYEQYF	TGTGCCAGCAGTTCCATCAACCCGGACAGGTCCTACGAGCAGTACTTC
TRBV12-3/TRBV12-4	14	TRBJ1-1	.	TRBD1	CASRRQGGPTEAFF	TGTGCCAGCAGAAGACAGGGGGGCCCCACTGAAGCTTTCTTT
TRBV9	16	TRBJ2-1	once	TRBD2	CASSVEASGGAGEQFF	TGTGCCAGCAGCGTGGAGGCTAGCGGGGGGGCGGGTGAGCAGTTCTTC